The clone carrying this T cell receptor (beta chain) has at least ten counts. What it binds is unknown. From approximately 430 ng of RNA, a library with molecular barcoded alpha/delta and beta/gamma adaptors was made. TCRdb called the reads again in MiXCR, with one record for every CDR3 protein. The table records roughly 69,000 distinct CDR3 sequences, roughly 13% of them present only once. This sample was included in a study of read filtering for tumor transcriptome and immune sequencing. Study overall: Transcriptome libraries were built from DNase-treated RNA. Study observations and caveats: Single-read clonotypes: roughly 81% of IR-seq clonotypes (roughly 3.5% of reads), 74.6% of RNA-seq clonotypes (approximately 49% of reads).

This CDR3 is built from 17 residues. Germline lookup yields CDR1 SEHNR and CDR2 FQNEAQ (reference sequence). After removal of 4 bases from V and 1 base from J, the junction contained 6 bases not matched to a gene. This clonotype was sampled from a donor at least 40 years old with multiple myeloma. Sequenced: a population of CD138-negative cells sorted from bone marrow. The V gene is TRBV7-9, the J gene TRBJ2-1, with 11 bases fitting TRBD2. The CDR3 nucleotides are TGTGCCAGCAGCTCACTAGCGGGAGTAGGGTCCTACAATGAGCAGTTCTTC. It codes for CASSSLAGVGSYNEQFF.